A selection of T cell receptor beta chains follows, all from one sample in a study of OX40 agonist ivuxolimab in advanced cancers. Assay used: immunoSEQ multiplex PCR; TCRdb lists only in-frame clones, some missing. The sample has just under 20,000 clones, roughly 82% seen once. This specimen was CD4+ or CD8+ T cells sorted from blood, taken in a trial of the OX40 agonist ivuxolimab. The receptors derive from an adult with an advanced solid tumor such as melanoma, head and neck, liver or kidney cancer. The CDR3 runs from the conserved cysteine through the conserved F or W. A D gene is named only where the DNA matches it firmly. Part of the rows lack a size; the others show once, few, many or a class for expanded clones.

CDR3aa	CDR3nt	d_gene	v_gene	j_gene	abundance
CASSVAQGGVGELFF	TGTGCCAGCAGCGTAGCCCAGGGAGGTGTCGGGGAGCTGTTTTTT	NA	TRBV9	TRBJ2-2	NA
CATGPSWSEKLFF	TGTGCCACCGGCCCCTCTTGGAGTGAAAAACTGTTTTTT	NA	TRBV28	TRBJ1-4	NA
CASRGQLEYGYTF	TGTGCCAGCAGGGGACAGTTGGAGTATGGCTACACCTTC	TRBD1	TRBV28	TRBJ1-2	NA
CASSPSREMGGEQYF	TGTGCCAGCAGCCCTTCGCGGGAGATGGGAGGGGAGCAGTATTTT	TRBD2	TRBV6-6	TRBJ2-3	NA
CASSPGQYSNQPQHF	TGTGCCAGCTCACCAGGCCAATATAGCAATCAGCCCCAGCATTTT	NA	TRBV18	TRBJ1-5	NA
CASSLSGGVTQYF	TGTGCCAGCAGCTTGTCCGGGGGGGTCACCCAGTACTTC	TRBD2	TRBV5-8	TRBJ2-5	NA
CASGTANTGELFF	TGTGCCAGCGGGACCGCGAACACCGGGGAGCTGTTTTTT	NA	TRBV6-6	TRBJ2-2	NA
CASRRDAGGGYEQYF	TGTGCCAGCAGAAGGGATGCGGGGGGCGGGTACGAGCAGTACTTC	TRBD2	TRBV6-6	TRBJ2-7	NA
CSVSPDSSNNSPLHF	TGCAGCGTGTCCCCAGACAGCAGCAATAATTCACCCCTCCACTTT	NA	TRBV29-1	TRBJ1-6	NA
CASSPQGGLAKNIQYF	TGTGCCAGTAGCCCACAAGGGGGGTTAGCCAAAAACATTCAGTACTTC	NA	TRBV19	TRBJ2-4	NA
CASSLHGLAGNTGELFF	TGTGCCAGCAGTTTACACGGACTAGCGGGGAACACCGGGGAGCTGTTTTTT	TRBD2	TRBV27	TRBJ2-2	NA
CASSQDGGRTEAFF	TGTGCCAGCAGCCAAGACGGGGGGAGGACTGAAGCTTTCTTT	NA	TRBV14	TRBJ1-1	NA
CASTSWRQNNGYTF	TGTGCCAGCACCTCTTGGAGGCAGAACAATGGCTACACCTTC	NA	TRBV28	TRBJ1-2	NA
CASSQGGPTISYNEQFF	TGTGCCAGCAGCCAGGGGGGACCGACTATTTCCTACAATGAGCAGTTCTTC	NA	TRBV5-4	TRBJ2-1	NA
CAISAASSYNEQFF	TGTGCCATCAGTGCTGCCAGCTCCTACAATGAGCAGTTCTTC	NA	TRBV10-3	TRBJ2-1	NA
CASSPDRVGYTGELFF	TGTGCCAGCTCACCCGACAGGGTCGGATACACCGGGGAGCTGTTTTTT	TRBD1	TRBV18	TRBJ2-2	NA
CASSLGSRGLLLEQYF	TGTGCCAGCAGCTTAGGATCCCGGGGTCTCCTCCTAGAGCAGTACTTC	NA	TRBV7-2	TRBJ2-7	few
CASSSTRTQETQYF	TGTGCCAGCAGCTCCACACGGACCCAAGAGACCCAGTACTTC	NA	TRBV7-2	TRBJ2-5	once
CATSFTGSSTDTQYF	TGTGCCACCTCATTCACAGGATCGAGCACAGATACGCAGTATTTT	NA	TRBV6-5	TRBJ2-3	NA
CASRMGGSGNTIYF	TGTGCCAGCAGGATGGGAGGGTCTGGAAACACCATATATTTT	NA	TRBV6-5	TRBJ1-3	NA
CAWTPDGTPLHF	TGTGCCTGGACCCCAGATGGGACACCCCTCCACTTT	NA	TRBV30	TRBJ1-6	NA
CASSARTSGPPNYGYTF	TGCGCCAGCAGCGCTCGGACCTCAGGGCCCCCTAACTATGGCTACACCTTC	NA	TRBV5-1	TRBJ1-2	few
CASSVGVAGQDTQYF	TGTGCCAGCAGCGTAGGTGTAGCGGGTCAGGATACGCAGTATTTT	TRBD2	TRBV9	TRBJ2-3	NA
CASSLGTVGYGYTF	TGCGCCAGCAGCTTGGGGACCGTTGGCTATGGCTACACCTTC	NA	TRBV5-1	TRBJ1-2	NA
CASRPGQGIAKNIQYF	TGTGCCAGCAGGCCCGGCCAGGGGATAGCCAAAAACATTCAGTACTTC	NA	TRBV27	TRBJ2-4	few
CASSGARSHGEQFF	TGCGCCAGCAGTGGGGCTAGATCCCACGGGGAGCAGTTCTTC	NA	TRBV10-2	TRBJ2-1	NA
CASNGGRGDGYTF	TGCGCCAGTAACGGGGGACGGGGGGATGGCTACACCTTC	NA	TRBV10-2	TRBJ1-2	NA
CASSLGGTVKSPLHF	TGTGCCAGCAGCTTAGGGGGGACAGTGAAATCACCCCTCCACTTT	TRBD1	TRBV7-8	TRBJ1-6	NA
CASSLAGSGTGNIQYF	TGTGCCAGCAGCTTAGCGGGTAGCGGGACGGGAAACATTCAGTACTTC	TRBD2	TRBV7-6	TRBJ2-4	NA
CASSSSGTAGMATF	TGTGCCAGCAGCTCCTCCGGGACAGCGGGAATGGCCACCTTC	TRBD1	TRBV27	TRBJ1-2	NA
CASSRDSASKNIQYF	TGTGCCAGCAGCAGGGACAGCGCCTCCAAAAACATTCAGTACTTC	TRBD1	TRBV28	TRBJ2-4	NA
CASSFSGRKFTDTQYF	TGTGCCAGCAGCTTTTCGGGACGCAAATTCACAGATACGCAGTATTTT	NA	TRBV5-4	TRBJ2-3	NA
CASSPQGGGYSNQPQHF	TGTGCCAGCAGTCCCCAGGGGGGGGGATATAGCAATCAGCCCCAGCATTTT	TRBD1	TRBV28	TRBJ1-5	NA
CASSEPGLDEKLFF	TGCGCCAGCAGTGAGCCCGGCCTCGATGAAAAACTGTTTTTT	NA	TRBV10-1	TRBJ1-4	NA
CASSDGGGSTDTQYF	TGTGCCAGCAGTGACGGGGGGGGCTCGACAGATACGCAGTATTTT	NA	TRBV6-4	TRBJ2-3	NA
CASSPSRGAGNTGELFF	TGTGCCAGCAGTCCCTCTCGGGGGGCAGGGAACACCGGGGAGCTGTTTTTT	NA	TRBV27	TRBJ2-2	NA
CASSTKGGGLNTGELFF	TGCGCCAGCAGTACCAAGGGTGGAGGGCTGAACACCGGGGAGCTGTTTTTT	NA	TRBV4-1	TRBJ2-2	NA
CASSLGWGVRETQYF	TGTGCCAGCAGCTTGGGCTGGGGCGTCCGAGAGACCCAGTACTTC	NA	TRBV5-4	TRBJ2-5	NA
CASSHRGLAREQFF	TGTGCCAGCAGCCACCGAGGACTAGCGCGTGAGCAGTTCTTC	TRBD2	TRBV11-3	TRBJ2-1	NA
CAWSSTINEKLFF	TGTGCCTGGAGTTCGACTATCAATGAAAAACTGTTTTTT	NA	TRBV30	TRBJ1-4	NA
CASSLRSGRARETQYF	TGTGCCAGCAGCCTACGTAGCGGGAGGGCGAGAGAGACCCAGTACTTC	TRBD2	TRBV5-4	TRBJ2-5	NA
CASSDRDRGRTEAFF	TGTGCCAGCAGTGACCGGGACAGGGGTAGAACTGAAGCTTTCTTT	TRBD1	TRBV25-1	TRBJ1-1	NA
CASSILVTGGSNSPLHF	TGTGCCAGTAGTATTTTGGTGACAGGGGGTTCCAATTCACCCCTCCACTTT	TRBD1	TRBV19	TRBJ1-6	NA
CASSSGGGAADTQYF	TGTGCCAGCAGTTCTGGAGGGGGGGCCGCAGATACGCAGTATTTT	NA	TRBV9	TRBJ2-3	NA
CASSLAVTNEKLFF	TGTGCCAGCAGCTTAGCGGTAACTAATGAAAAACTGTTTTTT	NA	TRBV7-9	TRBJ1-4	NA
CASSESAPDTQYF	TGTGCCAGCAGTGAATCGGCCCCAGATACGCAGTATTTT	NA	TRBV6-1	TRBJ2-3	NA
CASSPPGNYEQYF	TGTGCCAGCAGCCCCCCCGGGAACTACGAGCAGTACTTC	NA	TRBV7-2	TRBJ2-7	NA
CASSVTYSGNTIYF	TGTGCCAGCAGCGTGACCTACTCTGGAAACACCATATATTTT	NA	TRBV11-2	TRBJ1-3	NA